These 9 T cell receptor beta chains were sequenced from one sample in a study of blood T cell repertoires in COVID-19. Method: immunoSEQ multiplex PCR; TCRdb's copy keeps in-frame clones and lacks some. This repertoire shows about 43,000 clones, roughly 87% found once; its top ten account for 15%. Sequenced material: peripheral blood. These receptors originate from a man aged 55 to 70 with active COVID-19.

The chain has TRBV6-6 and TRBJ2-3; TRBD2 agrees at 8 bases. The CDR3 is 15 residues long. Trimming at V came to 6 bases and at J to 0 bases, leaving 5 bases not matched to a gene. Germline V gene sequence: CDR1 MNHNY, CDR2 SVGAGI (reference sequence). For the CDR3, the DNA is TGTGCCAGCAGAAACCAGCGGGAGAGCACAGATACGCAGTATTTT. Residues: CASRNQRESTDTQYF.

The V and J genes are TRBV10-2 and TRBJ1-3; D is undetermined. In germline, CDR1 is WSHSY, CDR2 SAAADI. The CDR3 sequence is 16 residues long. Deletions cut 0 bases from V and 1 base from J, with 10 bases between. CDR3 sequence: CASSESIGVSGNTIYF. The CDR3 DNA follows: TGCGCCAGCAGTGAGTCGATAGGAGTATCTGGAAACACCATATATTTT.

The chain employs TRBV6-6 and TRBJ2-7; TRBD2 is a possible D gene (6 bases). Germline CDR1 and CDR2: MNHNY and SVGAGI (reference sequence). The CDR3 has 14 residues. Trimming pared 0 bases from V and 7 bases from J, leaving 13 bases between. CDR3 amino acids: CASSYSGPGREQYF. CDR3 nucleotide sequence: TGTGCCAGCAGTTACTCGGGGCCAGGGAGGGAGCAGTACTTC.

This chain connects TRBV14 to TRBJ2-2, with D possibly TRBD2 on 5 matching bases. Trimming removed 1 base from V and 0 bases from J, with 9 bases in between. The germline CDR1 and CDR2 sequences are SGHDN and FVKESK. This CDR3 contains 16 residues. The DNA of the CDR3 is TGTGCCAGCAGCCAAGTTGGGAGACCGAACACCGGGGAGCTGTTTTTT. It specifies CASSQVGRPNTGELFF.

V gene TRBV27 combines with J gene TRBJ2-7, with TRBD1 identical over 12 bases. The CDR3 contains 14 residues. The J segment lost 7 bases and the V segment lost 10 bases, leaving 11 bases of the junction unmatched. Per the germline V gene, CDR1 is MNHEY and CDR2 is SMNVEV (reference sequence). This CDR3 is CATRWGQGAGEQYF. The CDR3 DNA reads TGTGCCACCAGATGGGGACAGGGGGCAGGAGAGCAGTACTTC.

This clone was detected a few times. The chain combines TRBV7-9 with TRBJ2-7; 9 bases map to TRBD2. Germline-derived CDR1 and CDR2 are SEHNR and FQNEAQ (reference sequence). J gave up 6 bases and V 5 bases, and 8 bases lay outside the gene matches. This CDR3 spans 14 amino acids. CDR3 region: CASSISGGQSEQYF. The CDR3 coding sequence is TGTGCCAGCAGCATAAGCGGGGGGCAGAGCGAGCAGTACTTC.

This clone was observed a single time. The V and J genes are TRBV29-1 and TRBJ2-5, with a possible D match to TRBD1 (6 bases). Between the trimmed V and J ends, which lost 4 bases and 2 bases, there was a span of 11 bases. Germline V gives CDR1 SQVTM, CDR2 ANQGSEA. The CDR3 runs 13 residues. CDR3 sequence (DNA): TGCAGCGTTGGGACAGCGTTTCAAGAGACCCAGTACTTC. This codes for CSVGTAFQETQYF.

V usage is TRBV29-1 and J usage is TRBJ2-6, with D perhaps TRBD2 (5 bases). Germline lookup yields CDR1 SQVTM and CDR2 ANQGSEA. V was trimmed by 5 bases and J by 0 bases, leaving 11 bases between them. This CDR3 contains 15 residues. Written as DNA, the CDR3 is TGCAGCGTTAGAGAGGGAAGCTCTGGGGCCAACGTCCTGACTTTC. Translation gives CSVREGSSGANVLTF.

The rearrangement joins TRBV3-1 (or the pseudogene TRBV3-2) to TRBJ2-1; 9 nucleotides align to TRBD2. The CDR3 runs to 16 residues. The J segment lost 6 bases and the V segment lost 2 bases, leaving 8 bases of the junction unmatched. Germline lookup yields CDR1 LGHDT and CDR2 YNNKEL (reference sequence). Written as DNA, the CDR3 is TGTGCCAGCAGCCAACCGGGACTAGCAAAGTTCAATGAGCAGTTCTTC. It is translated as CASSQPGLAKFNEQFF.